This section outlines one T cell receptor beta chain sequence together with its context. The antigen remains undetermined. CDR3 length equals 14 residues. Germline values: CDR1 SQVTM, CDR2 ANQGSEA. Unmatched junction bases numbered 3, after V lost 2 bases and J lost 2 bases. The data are from a study of immune cell composition in non-small cell lung cancer. The study, taken as a whole, reports: Top 10 clone scores and clonality were higher in squamous than adenocarcinoma.

Generated by immunoSEQ multiplex PCR, the TCRdb table keeps only in-frame clones and is missing some. This repertoire shows under 5,000 clones, roughly 80% found once; its top ten account for over 9.5%. The chain recombines TRBV29-1 with TRBJ2-3; 8 positions match TRBD1. The receptor's source is a human donor with non-small cell lung cancer. The material sequenced was lung tumor tissue. Here the CDR3 reads CSVEQGAFTDTQYF. CDR3 sequence (DNA): TGCAGCGTTGAACAGGGGGCCTTCACAGATACGCAGTATTTT.